The rows below give T cell receptor beta chains drawn from one sample of a study of cytomegalovirus exposure and HLA in healthy donors. TCRdb's table, derived via immunoSEQ multiplex PCR, lists solely in-frame clones and lacks some. The sample includes some 180,000 clones, roughly 74% seen only once; the top ten take roughly 2.7%. The sample was PBMCs. The receptors originated from a female donor in good health and CMV-seronegative. CDR3s include the opening cysteine and the closing phenylalanine or tryptophan. The order of the fields is V gene, CDR3 length, J gene, CDR3 protein.

v_gene: TRBV4-1; len: 16; j_gene: TRBJ2-7; CDR3aa: CASSQSGQIFSYEQYF
v_gene: TRBV13; len: 16; j_gene: TRBJ2-1; CDR3aa: CASSLIGPSSYNEQFF
v_gene: TRBV30; len: 14; j_gene: TRBJ1-1; CDR3aa: CAWSRGWGNTEAFF
v_gene: TRBV2; len: 14; j_gene: TRBJ2-7; CDR3aa: CASSSPGGSYEQYF
v_gene: TRBV4-3; len: 13; j_gene: TRBJ1-2; CDR3aa: CASSPGQGNGYTF
v_gene: TRBV7-9; len: 15; j_gene: TRBJ1-4; CDR3aa: CASSLDTSTNEKLFF
v_gene: TRBV7-9; len: 12; j_gene: TRBJ2-7; CDR3aa: CASSATGQGQYF
v_gene: TRBV30; len: 11; j_gene: TRBJ1-1; CDR3aa: CAWSVRSEAFF
v_gene: TRBV2; len: 13; j_gene: TRBJ1-2; CDR3aa: CASSIQGHYGYTF
v_gene: TRBV5-1; len: 14; j_gene: TRBJ2-7; CDR3aa: CASSLVAGGYEQYF
v_gene: TRBV30; len: 17; j_gene: TRBJ1-5; CDR3aa: CAWRVGGAFDSNQPQHF
v_gene: TRBV6-5; len: 14; j_gene: TRBJ2-5; CDR3aa: CASSYQGGPGTQYF
v_gene: TRBV11-2; len: 15; j_gene: TRBJ2-2; CDR3aa: CASSLGLAGAGELFF
v_gene: TRBV30; len: 12; j_gene: TRBJ2-7; CDR3aa: CAWRPSGREQYF
v_gene: TRBV6-6; len: 16; j_gene: TRBJ2-1; CDR3aa: CASRVARGNSYNEQFF
v_gene: TRBV28; len: 15; j_gene: TRBJ1-1; CDR3aa: CASSLSDRGGTEAFF
v_gene: TRBV30; len: 8; j_gene: TRBJ2-1; CDR3aa: CACQEQFF
v_gene: TRBV21-1; len: 13; j_gene: TRBJ2-7; CDR3aa: CASSKDSFYEQYF